This T cell receptor beta chain was retrieved from a study of blood T cell repertoires in COVID-19. Study at large: From the United States, Italy and Spain came samples of acute and convalescent COVID-19. In each case, the material was cDNA or gDNA derived from T cells, B-cell-depleted T cells, or PBMCs.

Per the original methods: Reference gene primers were amplified, and this amplification served to estimate nucleated cell counts. Produced via immunoSEQ multiplex PCR; TCRdb's table is partial and in-frame only. V and J calls and clone size are those listed in that table; D and trimming were worked out from the DNA. The sample carries around 150,000 clones, 81% recorded once. The CDR3 loop spans 14 amino acids. J gave up 3 bases and V 5 bases, and 6 bases lay outside the gene matches. Germline values: CDR1 MNHEY, CDR2 SVGAGI. Sample: peripheral blood. The chain carries TRBV6-5 and TRBJ2-7; 8 nucleotides agree with TRBD1. This sequence was found in a human donor in a cohort sampled during active COVID-19. This chain's CDR3 is CASSLQGALYEQYF. The CDR3 DNA sequence: TGTGCCAGCAGTCTCCAGGGGGCACTCTACGAGCAGTACTTC.